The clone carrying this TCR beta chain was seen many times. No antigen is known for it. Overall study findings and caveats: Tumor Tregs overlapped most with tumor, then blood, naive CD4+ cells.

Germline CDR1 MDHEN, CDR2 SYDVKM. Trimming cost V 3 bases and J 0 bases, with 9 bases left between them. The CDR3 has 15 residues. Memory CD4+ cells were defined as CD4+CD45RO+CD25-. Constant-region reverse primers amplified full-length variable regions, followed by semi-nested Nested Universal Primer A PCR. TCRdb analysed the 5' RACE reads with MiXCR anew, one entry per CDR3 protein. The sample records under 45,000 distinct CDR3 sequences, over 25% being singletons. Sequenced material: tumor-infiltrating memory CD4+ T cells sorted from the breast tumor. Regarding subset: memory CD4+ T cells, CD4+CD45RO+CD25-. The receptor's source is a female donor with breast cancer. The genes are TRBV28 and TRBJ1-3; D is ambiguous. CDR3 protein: CASSLESLSGNTIYF. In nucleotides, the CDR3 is TGTGCCAGCAGTTTGGAGTCCCTCTCTGGAAACACCATATATTTT.